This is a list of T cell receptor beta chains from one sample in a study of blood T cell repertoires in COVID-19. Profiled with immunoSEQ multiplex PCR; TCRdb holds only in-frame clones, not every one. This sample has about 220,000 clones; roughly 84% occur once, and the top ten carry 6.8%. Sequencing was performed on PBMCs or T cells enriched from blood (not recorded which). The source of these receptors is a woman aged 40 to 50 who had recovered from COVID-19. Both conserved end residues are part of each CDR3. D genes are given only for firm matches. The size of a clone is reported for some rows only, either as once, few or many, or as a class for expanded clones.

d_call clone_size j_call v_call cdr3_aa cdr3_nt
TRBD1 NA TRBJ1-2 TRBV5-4 CASSSQGRGGYTF TGTGCCAGCAGCTCACAGGGGAGAGGGGGCTACACCTTC
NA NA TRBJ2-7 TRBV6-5 CASETVTYEQYF TGTGCCAGTGAGACAGTAACCTACGAGCAGTACTTC
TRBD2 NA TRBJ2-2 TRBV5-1 CASSISGVNTGELFF TGCGCCAGCAGCATTAGCGGGGTGAACACCGGGGAGCTGTTTTTT
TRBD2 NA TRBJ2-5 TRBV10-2 CASRPGTSGHRGETQYF TGCGCCAGCAGACCTGGGACTAGCGGGCACCGGGGGGAGACCCAGTACTTC
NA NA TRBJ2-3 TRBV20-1 CSGGLTDTQYF TGCAGTGGTGGGCTCACAGATACGCAGTATTTT
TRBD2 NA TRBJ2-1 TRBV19 CASSIGGGNYNEQFF TGTGCCAGTAGTATAGGCGGGGGAAACTACAATGAGCAGTTCTTC
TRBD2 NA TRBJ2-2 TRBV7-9 CASSPQGGSNTGELFF TGTGCCAGCAGCCCCCAGGGCGGGAGTAACACCGGGGAGCTGTTTTTT
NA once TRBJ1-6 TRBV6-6 CASSYPNDSPLHF TGTGCCAGCAGTTACCCTAATGATTCACCCCTCCACTTT
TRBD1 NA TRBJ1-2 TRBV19 CASSISRGLGYTF TGTGCCAGTAGTATAAGTAGGGGGCTTGGCTACACCTTC
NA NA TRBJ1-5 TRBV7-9 CASSLQFNQPQHF TGTGCCAGCAGCTTACAGTTCAATCAGCCCCAGCATTTT
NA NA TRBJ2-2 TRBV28 CASRPTAANTGELFF TGTGCCAGCAGACCGACAGCAGCGAACACCGGGGAGCTGTTTTTT
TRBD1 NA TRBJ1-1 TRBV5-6 CASSPGGQNTEAFF TGTGCCAGCAGCCCAGGGGGTCAGAACACTGAAGCTTTCTTT
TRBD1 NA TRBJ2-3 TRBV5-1 CASSSQGSDTQYF TGCGCCAGCAGCTCACAGGGGTCAGATACGCAGTATTTT
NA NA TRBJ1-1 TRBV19 CASTSNTEAFF TGTGCCAGTACTTCGAACACTGAAGCTTTCTTT
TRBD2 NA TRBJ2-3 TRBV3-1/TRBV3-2 CASRPPGLAGEGADTQYF TGTGCCAGCAGACCTCCGGGACTAGCGGGAGAGGGGGCAGATACGCAGTATTTT
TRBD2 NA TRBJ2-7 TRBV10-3 CAIGFQRDATEQYF TGTGCCATCGGCTTCCAGCGGGACGCTACTGAGCAGTACTTC
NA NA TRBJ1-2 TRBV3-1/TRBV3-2 CASSQETPASYTF TGTGCCAGCAGCCAAGAGACTCCAGCTAGCTACACCTTC
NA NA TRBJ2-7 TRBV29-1 CSAEGDTSYEQYF TGCAGCGCCGAGGGGGACACTTCCTACGAGCAGTACTTC
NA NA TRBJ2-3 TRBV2 CASRYAESTDTQYF TGTGCCAGCAGGTACGCGGAGTCCACAGATACGCAGTATTTT
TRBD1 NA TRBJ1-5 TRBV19 CASSIMSGGGQPQHF TGTGCCAGTAGTATCATGTCAGGGGGCGGTCAGCCCCAGCATTTT
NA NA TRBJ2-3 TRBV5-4 CASSTDRLTDTQYF TGTGCCAGCAGCACTGACAGACTCACAGATACGCAGTATTTT
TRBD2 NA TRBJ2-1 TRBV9 CASSEGLAGGPGSDNEQFF TGTGCCAGCAGCGAAGGACTAGCGGGAGGGCCAGGTTCCGACAATGAGCAGTTCTTC
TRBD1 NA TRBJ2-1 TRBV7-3 CASSLTSPGQGWTASYNEQFF TGTGCCAGCAGCTTAACAAGTCCGGGACAGGGCTGGACTGCGTCGTACAATGAGCAGTTCTTC
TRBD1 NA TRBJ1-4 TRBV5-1 CASRLTGVPNEKLFF TGCGCCAGCAGATTAACAGGGGTTCCTAATGAAAAACTGTTTTTT
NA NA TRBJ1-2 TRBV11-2 CASSPSAAGMGYGYTF TGTGCCAGCAGCCCCTCCGCGGCAGGGATGGGCTATGGCTACACCTTC
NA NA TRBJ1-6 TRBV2 CASTIRGGRRNSPLHF TGTGCCAGCACCATTAGGGGTGGACGGAGAAATTCACCCCTCCACTTT
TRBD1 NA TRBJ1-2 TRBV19 CASNPGQGYYGYTF TGTGCCAGTAATCCGGGACAGGGGTACTATGGCTACACCTTC
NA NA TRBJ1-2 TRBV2 CASSERGPEVGYGYTF TGTGCCAGCAGTGAGCGGGGCCCCGAGGTTGGCTATGGCTACACCTTC
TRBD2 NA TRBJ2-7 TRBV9 CASSRLAGAYEQYF TGTGCCAGCAGCCGACTAGCGGGAGCCTACGAGCAGTACTTC
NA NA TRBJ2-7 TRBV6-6 CASSYPGQGLAEQYF TGTGCCAGCAGTTACCCCGGGCAGGGTTTGGCCGAGCAGTACTTC
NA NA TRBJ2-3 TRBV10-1 CASSESYGGRGTDTQYF TGCGCCAGCAGTGAGTCGTACGGGGGGCGCGGCACAGATACGCAGTATTTT
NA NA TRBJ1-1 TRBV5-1 CASSSGTRATEAFF TGCGCCAGCAGCTCCGGGACACGGGCCACTGAAGCTTTCTTT